This T cell receptor beta chain stems from a study of cytomegalovirus exposure and HLA in healthy donors. Study details: Approximately 77 million unique TCRs from HLA-typed donors were held in an early release of data.

With V trimmed by 1 base and J by 5 bases, 8 bases remained unmatched. The CDR3 has 17 residues. The germline CDR1 and CDR2 sequences are SEHNR and FQNEAQ (reference sequence). This clone showed up just a few times. 13 Jbeta primers and 60 Vbeta primers were used for the PCR. The method was immunoSEQ multiplex PCR; TCRdb's version includes in-frame clones alone and lacks a portion of them. The profile shows 130,000 to 150,000 clones, roughly 76% of them singletons. Input material: PBMCs. This rearrangement joins TRBV7-9 to TRBJ1-4; 9 nucleotides match TRBD1. The TCR was taken from a human donor in good health. The DNA of the CDR3 is TGTGCCAGCAGCTTAGGGGACAGGGCACCCCAGAATGAAAAACTGTTTTTT. The encoded protein is CASSLGDRAPQNEKLFF.